The present entry profiles one T cell receptor beta chain with its context. This record comes from a study of shared clonotypes between healthy human individuals. Per the original methods: Junction-only sequences produced by ImmunoSEQ had no quality scores, so filtering differed. Assay used: immunoSEQ multiplex PCR; TCRdb lists only in-frame clones, some missing. V, J and clone size are those of that table, while D and trimming were read from the DNA. The sample consists of some 2 million clones, 85% to 95% of them appearing once. Positive CCR7 selection of CD45RO-negative cells yielded the naive CD8 cells, and terminally differentiated effector memory CD45RA+ cells were excluded. Material: naive CD8+ T cells sorted from blood. The clonotype originates from a man between 18 and 35 years old in good health.

The CDR3 spells CASSTYPRQDPLETQYF. For the CDR3, the DNA is TGTGCCAGCAGTACCTACCCCCGACAGGATCCTTTAGAGACCCAGTACTTC. The rearrangement joins TRBV27 to TRBJ2-5; D perhaps matches TRBD1 (6 bases). Germline CDR1 MNHEY, CDR2 SMNVEV (reference sequence). CDR3 length: 17 residues. The germline V and J ends were trimmed by 5 bases and 4 bases, with 23 bases remaining between them.